This record covers a single T cell receptor beta chain. Its cognate antigen is unknown. This entry belongs to a study of long-term antiretroviral therapy in people with HIV. Study-level results: Increased diversity was seen after ART, yet it remained lower than in transplant donor controls. Repertoires looked antigen-experienced, with only a slight naive shift after ART. Blood, drawn from the mid-2000s to the late 2010s, may reflect older ART regimens.

The authors ran the immunoSEQ assay, v3.0, at survey level. The protocol was immunoSEQ multiplex PCR, while the TCRdb copy is restricted to in-frame clones and leaves out a portion. The sample lists 36,000 or so clones, approximately 80% occurring once. This CDR3 comprises 13 residues. The ends lost 6 bases at V and 3 bases at J; junction bases unmatched: 3. From germline, CDR1 is MNHEY and CDR2 SMNVEV (reference sequence). The chain couples TRBV27 to TRBJ2-7; TRBD1 matches 9 bases. The clonotype comes from a young man with HIV. This material consisted of unsorted PBMCs, taken 0.6 years after starting antiretroviral therapy. Written as DNA, the CDR3 is TGTGCCAGCAGCCCGGGACAGGGCTACGAGCAGTACTTC. It codes for CASSPGQGYEQYF.